These 6 T cell receptor beta chains share one sample of origin, sequenced in a study of shared clonotypes between healthy human individuals. CD45RO negativity and positive selection for CCR7 defined naive CD8 cells, a population that excluded terminally differentiated effector memory CD45RA+ cells. Sequencing used immunoSEQ multiplex PCR; TCRdb keeps in-frame clones, though not all of them. Among under 1 million clones listed, roughly 92% were seen once. Source material: naive CD8+ T cells sorted from blood. The receptors originated from a young man in good health.

The V and J genes are TRBV11-2 and TRBJ2-7, with 7 bases matching TRBD2. V gave up 2 bases and J gave up 2 bases; unmatched junction bases: 9. The CDR3 has 16 amino acids. CDR1 and CDR2 (germline): SGHAT, FQNNGV. The CDR3 spells CASSLRGRLAAYEQYF. The CDR3 DNA sequence: TGTGCCAGCAGCTTAAGAGGTAGGCTAGCGGCCTACGAGCAGTACTTC.

The rearrangement uses TRBV27 and TRBJ1-4, with 9 bases that match TRBD1. With 6 bases clipped from V and 6 bases from J, the junction kept 8 bases outside the gene matches. Germline V lookup: CDR1 MNHEY, CDR2 SMNVEV (reference sequence). The CDR3 spans 15 residues. CDR3 loop: CASSPDRGVDEKLFF. In DNA form, the CDR3 reads TGTGCCAGCAGCCCGGACAGGGGAGTGGATGAAAAACTGTTTTTT.

This chain joins TRBV10-1 and TRBJ2-7, with D possibly being TRBD1 (6 bases). Looked up from germline, CDR1 is WNHNN and CDR2 is SYGVQD (reference sequence). With 3 bases removed from V and 4 bases from J, the gap between germline ends came to 13 bases. The CDR3 has 14 amino acids. The CDR3: CASSDGTLGYEQYF. In DNA form, the CDR3 reads TGCGCCAGCAGTGACGGGACATTGGGGTACGAGCAGTACTTC.

The chain employs TRBV5-4 and TRBJ2-7, with D hard to call. Deletions cut 7 bases from V and 4 bases from J, with 9 bases between. CDR1 is SGHNT and CDR2 is YYREEE in the germline V gene (reference sequence). The CDR3 consists of 11 residues. The CDR3 bases are TGTGCCAGCTCGGATCGGTACGAGCAGTACTTC. Residues: CASSDRYEQYF.

V usage is TRBV9 and J usage is TRBJ2-7; 11 nucleotides line up with TRBD2. CDR1 is SGDLS, CDR2 YYNGEE, per germline. After removal of 3 bases from V and 4 bases from J, the junction contained 6 bases not matched to a gene. The CDR3 is 15 residues long. CDR3 sequence: CASSESGTSGYEQYF. The CDR3 region has the DNA TGTGCCAGCAGCGAGTCCGGGACTAGCGGATACGAGCAGTACTTC.

This chain links TRBV30 with TRBJ1-1; D gene uncertain. This CDR3 region has 13 residues. Per the germline V gene, CDR1 is GTSNPN and CDR2 is SVGIG (reference sequence). Deletions cut 0 bases from V and 0 bases from J, with 5 bases between. CDR3 sequence: CAWSVTVNTEAFF. CDR3 bases: TGTGCCTGGAGTGTAACGGTGAACACTGAAGCTTTCTTT.